This T cell receptor beta chain was observed in a study of memory CD4+ T cells and cytomegalovirus serostatus (dated by TCRdb to 2018 to 2020). As for the study more broadly: The 35 or so healthy Belgian adults in the cohort included 9 who were CMV seropositive and roughly 25 who were CMV seronegative. CD4+ memory TCRbeta repertoires of a Belgian cohort with known cytomegalovirus serostatus were sequenced in order to replicate a published TCR-based CMV serostatus classifier.

What the authors observed across the whole study: Of around 160 previously reported CMV-associated TCRbeta sequences, some 67 appeared in the CD4+ memory repertoires, each in one to five individuals. For predicting CMV serostatus, the median bootstrapped AUC was 0.95 using the original framework and roughly 0.91 using a US-trained random forest. The results were read as suggesting that the CMV-associated TCR signature is, for the most part, present in the CD4+ memory repertoire. On the Belgian cohort, the classifier based on the original framework reached a median bootstrapped AUC of approximately 0.95, with a 95% CI of 0.76-1.00. Unlike the original study, which covered naive and memory CD4+ and CD8+ populations, the Belgian study sequenced only CD4+CD45RO+ memory cells.

V is shortened by 1 base, J by 5 bases, and the region joining them spans 16 bases. CDR3 length: 15 amino acids, cysteine to valine. Of all the DNA, just the CDR3 is kept, 45 bases in frame from base 1. The germline V gene sets CDR1 to SGHRS and CDR2 to YFSETQ. A FACSAria II was used to sort memory CD4+ T cells, defined as single viable CD3+CD4+CD8-CD45RO+ cells. CMV serostatus was determined using a Roche Elecsys assay that detects serum IgG against CMV pp150, pp28, p38 and p52. Once the samples were thawed, total CD4+ T cells were enriched through positive selection using CD4 magnetic microbeads. Samples originated from another study that specifically interrogated the CD4+ T cell memory repertoire. Peripheral blood mononuclear cells were isolated and cryopreserved according to standard operating procedures, and serum was kept at -80 degrees C. The staining used CD3-PerCP (BW264/56), CD4-APC (RPA-T4), CD45RO-PE (UCHT1) and CD8-Pacific Orange (3B5) antibodies, and Sytox blue was used to exclude non-viable cells.

For this clone: What antigen it recognizes has not been identified. One base away there is no much larger clone; base qualities are not given.

The Quick-DNA Microprep Kit was used to extract genomic DNA from the sorted cells. Amplification of TCRbeta DNA was done with the immunoSEQ hsTCRbeta kit, following the protocol from the manufacturer. An Illumina MiSeq instrument was used to sequence the TCRbeta libraries. The paper's processing steps were these. Removing out-of-frame sequences left 2,204,828 distinct TCRbeta sequences, an average of about 70,000 per individual. Each individual was scored by the count of 150 to 200 previously reported CMV-associated TCRbeta sequences and the total productive distinct TCRbeta count. A beta-binomial model was reimplemented in Python, and random forests from scikit-learn, run with default parameters, were trained on data from the US cohort. Classifier performance on the Belgian cohort was reported as the median AUC with percentile confidence intervals calculated over 10,000 bootstrap iterations. TCRdb took this table from immuneACCESS and kept in-frame rearrangements with V and J called. Such tables lack part of the clones; where checked against another copy, unresolved V genes explain under half of the gap, and the rest is unexplained. That table supplies the V and J calls and clone size; D and trimming were determined from the DNA. Counted in this sample were about 60,000 clones; about 70% of them appeared once. In total, the top ten clones hold around 2.7% of the sample.

Sequenced input: memory CD4+ T cells from blood. The chain is encoded by TRBV5-1 joined to TRBJ2-7; TRBD2 might be the D gene, on 5 matching bases. The clonotype originates from an adult in good health and CMV-seropositive. DNA sequence: TGCGCCAGCAGCTTGAGAGGGATCCCTACCGACGAGCAGTACGTC. Translated, this is CASSLRGIPTDEQYV.